Shown below are 30 T cell receptor beta chains from a single sample sequenced in a study of T cell clonality in common variable immunodeficiency. Notes on the study in general: In common variable immunodeficiency, TCR beta chains reportedly carried fewer deletions and N-nucleotide insertions.

Their cognate antigens are unknown. The protocol was immunoSEQ multiplex PCR, while the TCRdb copy is restricted to in-frame clones and leaves out a portion. The sample lists 16,000 or so clones, none appearing once, the ten largest making up around an eighth. Input material: peripheral blood mononuclear cells. The receptors stem from a human donor with common variable immunodeficiency.

As to this clone: The DNA ends 3 residues before the CDR3 does, and the rest of the CDR3 is filled in from the germline J gene. This chain uses TRBV30 with TRBJ1-1; D is ambiguous. The CDR3 extends over 12 amino acids. Germline lookup yields CDR1 GTSNPN and CDR2 SVGIG (reference sequence). Partial CDR3 DNA: TGTGCCTGGAGGCAGGAAACCGACGAA. Amino acid sequence: CAWRQETDE. The CDR3 in full is CAWRQETDEAFF.

As to this clone: From the germline J gene comes the end of the CDR3, since the read stops 3 residues before it. The chain uses TRBV7-6 and TRBJ2-5; 7 nucleotides line up with TRBD2. Germline V gives CDR1 SGHVS, CDR2 FNYEAQ. This CDR3 is 17 amino acids long. Unmatched junction bases numbered 13, after V lost 1 base and J lost 5 bases. The CDR3: CASSLEGGAGVGETQYF. The covered CDR3 bases are TGTGCCAGCAGCTTAGAGGGCGGTGCGGGGGTTGGGGAGACC.

This clone was seen a handful of times. The read finishes 3 residues shy of the CDR3 end, and the germline J gene is used to complete it. This chain joins TRBV30 and TRBJ1-1; 9 bases are a match to TRBD1. Losses at the gene ends were 0 bases for V and 5 bases for J; bases not matched to a gene: 4. This CDR3 comprises 14 residues. Germline CDR1 GTSNPN, CDR2 SVGIG (reference sequence). The covered CDR3 bases are TGTGCCTGGAGTGTAACAGGGGGCGAAACTGAA. Protein sequence: CAWSVTGGETE. The full CDR3 protein is CAWSVTGGETEAFF.

This clone was counted between two and nine times. The read terminates 3 residues before the CDR3 end, so the remaining end is supplied by the germline J gene. This chain uses TRBV18 with TRBJ1-2, with TRBD1 identical over 7 bases. Germline CDR1 reads KGHSH; CDR2 reads LQKENI. The CDR3 length is 15 residues. V dropped 3 bases and J dropped 4; count of bases not matched to a gene: 8. The CDR3 bases that were read are TGTGCCAGCTCACCCTCGACAGGGTACGGCTATGGC. Its protein product is CASSPSTGYGYG. The CDR3 in its entirety is CASSPSTGYGYGYTF.

Concerning this clone itself: The read falls 3 residues short of the CDR3 end, and the missing part is taken from the germline J gene. The chain carries TRBV18 and TRBJ1-5; 10 bases line up with TRBD1. The CDR3 is made up of 15 amino acids. Trimming removed 8 bases from V and 3 bases from J; junction bases left unmatched: 7. Germline values: CDR1 KGHSH, CDR2 LQKENI. CDR3: CASRFGTGDNQPQHF. The sequenced CDR3 bases are TGTGCCAGCCGCTTCGGGACAGGGGACAATCAGCCC.

This clone occurred many times. The read finishes 3 residues shy of the CDR3 end, and the germline J gene is used to complete it. The genes are TRBV30 and TRBJ2-7; D might be TRBD1 (5 bases). With 3 bases removed from V and 4 bases from J, the gap between germline ends came to 13 bases. This CDR3 is built from 13 residues. The germline CDR1 and CDR2 sequences are GTSNPN and SVGIG (reference sequence). CDR3 region: CAWRPKAGYEQYF. The CDR3 DNA, read in part, is TGTGCCTGGAGACCTAAGGCAGGGTACGAG.

As regards this clone: The read stops 3 residues short of the end of the CDR3; the missing end is completed from the germline J gene. The chain links TRBV6-1 to TRBJ1-5; no clear D gene. V lost 6 bases to trimming and J lost 0 bases, with 6 bases between them. Germline V gene lookup returns CDR1 MNHNS and CDR2 SASEGT. The CDR3 runs 13 residues. The DNA read from the CDR3 is TGTGCCAGCAGAGAATATAGCAATCAGCCC. Its protein product is CASREYSNQP. The complete CDR3 sequence is CASREYSNQPQHF.

This clone was counted ten times or more. The CDR3 end lies 3 residues beyond the end of the read and is filled in from the germline J gene. The genes are TRBV18 and TRBJ2-5, with TRBD2 as a possible D gene (5 bases). Per germline, CDR1 KGHSH and CDR2 LQKENI. The CDR3 has 16 amino acids. V was clipped by 2 bases and J by 3 bases, with 16 bases between them. CDR3 protein: CASSPLVFAGEETQYF. CDR3 DNA (partial): TGTGCCAGCTCACCATTGGTCTTTGCGGGCGAAGAGACC. Based on the CDR3 plus reference TRBV18 and TRBJ2-5, the full variable domain is NAGVMQNPRHLVRRRGQEARLRCSPMKGHSHVYWYRQLPEEGLKFMVYLQKENIIDESGMPKERFSAEFPKEGPSILRIQQVVRGDSAAYFCASSPLVFAGEETQYFGPGTRLLVL.

At least ten counts were recorded for this clone. Sequencing ends 3 residues short of the CDR3 end; the germline J gene provides the rest. The V gene is TRBV20-1, the J gene TRBJ1-5, with D possibly being TRBD1 (6 bases). The CDR3 covers 16 residues. Germline V gene lookup returns CDR1 DFQATT and CDR2 SNEGSKA (reference sequence). Trimming removed 0 bases from V and 2 bases from J, with 14 bases in between. The CDR3 region is CSARDEGRGGNQPQHF. The CDR3 DNA, read in part, is TGCAGTGCTAGAGATGAGGGCAGGGGAGGCAATCAGCCC.

A few counts support this clone. The sequence runs out 3 residues before the end of the CDR3; the remainder is reconstructed from the germline J gene. The chain recombines TRBV19 with TRBJ1-1, with a tentative D call TRBD1 (5 bases). Trimming pared 3 bases from V and 1 base from J, leaving 6 bases between. Germline CDR1 LNHDA, CDR2 SQIVND (reference sequence). This CDR3 is built from 13 residues. The DNA read from the CDR3 is TGTGCCAGTAGTATGGGGCGGAACACTGAA. This translates into CASSMGRNTE. The full CDR3 protein is CASSMGRNTEAFF.

This clone was seen repeatedly, ten times or more. The CDR3 extends 3 residues past the end of the read, so its final part is completed from the germline J gene. The gene calls are TRBV5-4 and TRBJ2-2; 8 bases match TRBD1. This CDR3 region has 15 residues. The germline V gene encodes CDR1 SGHNT and CDR2 YYREEE (reference sequence). J gave up 1 base and V 2 bases, and 1 base lay outside the gene matches. The part of the CDR3 DNA that was read is TGTGCCAGCAGCTTAGGACAGGGGAACACCGGGGAG. It encodes CASSLGQGNTGE. The full CDR3 reads CASSLGQGNTGELFF.

On this clone: The CDR3 end falls 3 residues outside the read, so it is completed with the germline J gene. This rearrangement joins TRBV30 to TRBJ1-2; TRBD1 matches 7 bases. This CDR3 is built from 12 residues. Germline CDR1 reads GTSNPN; CDR2 reads SVGIG (reference sequence). The V and J ends lost 5 bases and 7 bases, in that order; junction bases with no gene match: 7. The CDR3 loop reads CAWAYNRGGYTF. CDR3 DNA, as far as it was read: TGTGCCTGGGCCTACAACAGGGGTGGC. Together with reference TRBV30 and TRBJ1-2, the CDR3 gives the full variable domain: SQTIHQWPATLVQPVGSPLSLECTVEGTSNPNLYWYRQAAGRGLQLLFYSVGIGQISSEVPQNLSASRPQDRQFILSSKKLLLSDSGFYLCAWAYNRGGYTFGSGTRLTVV.

This clone was recorded at least ten times. The observed sequence ends 3 residues before the CDR3 terminus, with the missing tail filled in from the germline J gene. The chain couples TRBV12-3 or TRBV12-4 to TRBJ2-5; D is possibly TRBD1 (6 bases). V was pared by 3 bases and J by 4 bases, with 12 bases between. The CDR3 contains 14 residues. The CDR3 bases that were read are TGTGCCAGCAGTTTGACTGGGGGCGTAGAGACC. It translates to CASSLTGGVET. Given in full, the CDR3 is CASSLTGGVETQYF.

Many counts were recorded for this clone. The read gets to within 3 residues of the CDR3 end, and the germline J gene fills in the rest. The chain carries TRBV30 and TRBJ1-3, with TRBD1 as a possible D gene (5 bases). This CDR3 has 16 residues. Trimming stripped 2 bases from V and 0 bases from J, with 14 bases between. Looked up from germline, CDR1 is GTSNPN and CDR2 is SVGIG (reference sequence). CDR3 bases read: TGTGCCTGGAGTTGGGGGGGACGAATCTCTGGAAACACC. As protein: CAWSWGGRISGNT. The entire CDR3 is CAWSWGGRISGNTIYF.

CDR3 bases read: TGTGCCAGTAGTATGGGGACTCAAGAGACC. It specifies CASSMGTQET. The whole CDR3 sequence is CASSMGTQETQYF. The chain recombines TRBV19 with TRBJ2-5; D may be TRBD2 (6 bases). The CDR3 is cut off 3 residues early in the read; its end comes from the germline J gene. The CDR3 is made up of 13 amino acids. V was shortened by 3 bases and J by 2 bases, with 7 bases between the two germline ends. Germline V gene data show CDR1 as LNHDA and CDR2 as SQIVND (reference sequence).

With regard to this clone: The read terminates 3 residues before the CDR3 end, so the remaining end is supplied by the germline J gene. The chain has TRBV6-1 and TRBJ1-5, with no clear D. The CDR3 loop spans 15 amino acids. Germline V CDR1 and CDR2: MNHNS, SASEGT. Trimming stripped 1 base from V and 0 bases from J, with 7 bases between. The DNA read from the CDR3 is TGTGCCAGCAGTGAAGTCCAGGCTAGCAATCAGCCC. It is translated as CASSEVQASNQP. The complete CDR3 reads CASSEVQASNQPQHF.

Concerning this clone itself: The CDR3 extends 3 residues past the end of the read, so its final part is completed from the germline J gene. The chain links TRBV7-9 to TRBJ2-5; TRBD2 matches 7 bases. V shed 7 bases, J shed 2 bases, and the junction held 10 bases outside the gene matches. The CDR3 has 15 amino acids. From germline, CDR1 is SEHNR and CDR2 FQNEAQ (reference sequence). CDR3 DNA, as far as it was read: TGTGCCAGCACTTCACAAGGCGGGGGACAAGAGACC. Encoded protein: CASTSQGGGQET. The complete CDR3 reads CASTSQGGGQETQYF.

This clone has ten or more counts. The observed sequence ends 3 residues before the CDR3 terminus, with the missing tail filled in from the germline J gene. The V and J genes are TRBV11-2 and TRBJ1-2; D perhaps matches TRBD1 (5 bases). CDR1 is SGHAT, CDR2 FQNNGV, per germline. The CDR3 length is 12 residues. Trimming left V 5 bases short and J 5 bases short, with 9 bases between. The CDR3 is CASSASGYGYTF. Incomplete CDR3 DNA: TGTGCCAGCAGCGCATCAGGGTATGGC.

This clone turned up a few times. Here the CDR3 reads CAWTPPDGGTPHRGIYEQFF. The sequenced part of the CDR3 DNA is TGTGCCTGGACTCCCCCGGATGGCGGGACTCCCCACCGAGGTATATATGAG. The rearrangement links TRBV30 to TRBJ2-1; D perhaps matches TRBD2 (6 bases). The read falls 3 residues short of the CDR3 end, and the missing part is taken from the germline J gene. From germline, CDR1 is GTSNPN and CDR2 SVGIG (reference sequence). This CDR3 has 20 residues. V shed 4 bases and J shed 8 bases, with 36 bases lying between them.

Concerning this clone itself: The read terminates 3 residues ahead of where the CDR3 ends, so the germline J gene completes it. The chain employs TRBV19 and TRBJ1-5; 8 bases match TRBD1. The CDR3 runs to 16 residues. The J segment lost 0 bases and the V segment lost 10 bases, leaving 11 bases of the junction unmatched. Germline lookup yields CDR1 LNHDA and CDR2 SQIVND (reference sequence). CDR3 DNA, as far as it was read: TGTGCCACCTCGGACAGGGCCGATTATAGCAATCAGCCC. It encodes CATSDRADYSNQP. In full, the CDR3 is CATSDRADYSNQPQHF.

The CDR3 sequence: CASSPFPGQGGNQETQYF. The sequenced CDR3 bases are TGTGCCAGCTCACCATTCCCGGGCCAGGGAGGGAACCAAGAGACC. The chain couples TRBV18 to TRBJ2-5; 7 nucleotides agree with TRBD2. The CDR3 extends 3 residues past the end of the read, so its final part is completed from the germline J gene. The CDR3 runs 18 residues. Per germline, CDR1 KGHSH and CDR2 LQKENI. The V segment lost 2 bases and the J segment 0 bases; nucleotides outside the gene matches: 12.

On this clone: The CDR3 end is not reached by the read, which stops 3 residues before it; the germline J gene fills it in. The chain employs TRBV7-2 and TRBJ2-7; maybe TRBD2 (7 bases). Trimming shortened V by 5 bases and J by 4 bases, and 18 bases separated the two germline ends. The length of the CDR3 is 15 residues. The germline V gene has CDR1 SGHTA and CDR2 FQGNSA. The CDR3 sequence is CASSLLGGGVYEQYF. CDR3 DNA (partial): TGTGCCAGCAGCCTGCTGGGAGGGGGAGTATACGAG.

This clone has only a few counts. The read ends 3 residues early relative to the CDR3; the germline J gene fills the gap. The chain recombines TRBV5-1 with TRBJ2-3; D gene uncertain. Germline loops: CDR1 SGHRS, CDR2 YFSETQ. V was pared by 4 bases and J by 1 base, with 13 bases between. This CDR3 spans 15 amino acids. The CDR3 bases that were read are TGCGCCAGCAGCCGATGGAGCGATCGCACAGATACG. Translated, it gives CASSRWSDRTDT. The complete CDR3 reads CASSRWSDRTDTQYF.

This clone was picked up a small number of times. The read comes to an end 3 residues before the CDR3 does, leaving the germline J gene to fill in the end. The chain uses TRBV6-2 or TRBV6-3 and TRBJ1-6; tentative D call: TRBD1 (5 bases). Germline V gene sequence: CDR1 MNHEY, CDR2 SVGEGT. V lost 2 bases to trimming and J lost 9 bases, with 14 bases between them. This CDR3 region has 15 residues. Here the CDR3 reads CASSYGQAQGSPLHF. The CDR3 bases that were read are TGTGCCAGCAGTTACGGGCAGGCCCAGGGTTCACCC.

In this sample, this clone turned up a few times. The CDR3 end lies 3 residues beyond the end of the read and is filled in from the germline J gene. The V and J genes are TRBV18 and TRBJ2-7, with a weak D call TRBD1 (6 bases). Trimming cost V 4 bases and J 5 bases, with 9 bases left between them. This CDR3 is 12 amino acids long. The V gene's germline CDR1 is KGHSH and CDR2 LQKENI. CDR3 DNA (partial): TGTGCCAGCTCACGTACAGGGAACGAG. This gives the protein CASSRTGNE. The whole CDR3 sequence reads CASSRTGNEQYF.

Turning to this clone: The CDR3 end falls 3 residues outside the read, so it is completed with the germline J gene. The chain is built from TRBV7-3 and TRBJ1-2; the match to TRBD1 covers 7 bases. The germline CDR1 and CDR2 sequences are SGHTA and FQGTGA. This CDR3 comprises 16 residues. The ends lost 5 bases at V and 5 bases at J; junction bases unmatched: 14. CDR3 in amino acids: CASSISTGSITYGYTF. The DNA read from the CDR3 is TGTGCCAGCAGCATATCGACAGGGTCAATAACATATGGC.

The table lists this clone with a few counts. Sequencing ends 3 residues short of the CDR3 end; the germline J gene provides the rest. V usage is TRBV7-2 and J usage is TRBJ2-7; 7 positions agree with TRBD1. V shed 4 bases, J shed 4 bases, and the junction held 7 bases outside the gene matches. CDR3 length: 14 residues. Germline V gene lookup returns CDR1 SGHTA and CDR2 FQGNSA. The DNA read from the CDR3 is TGTGCCAGCAGCTACCTGGGACAGCAATACGAG. Translation: CASSYLGQQYE. In full, the CDR3 is CASSYLGQQYEQYF.

This clone was seen a few times. The DNA ends 3 residues before the CDR3 does, and the rest of the CDR3 is filled in from the germline J gene. The chain has TRBV5-1 and TRBJ1-6; 7 nucleotides agree with TRBD1. Germline V gene sequence: CDR1 SGHRS, CDR2 YFSETQ. Trimming took 2 bases from V and 6 from J; bases not matched to a gene: 8. This CDR3 comprises 16 residues. The covered CDR3 bases are TGCGCCAGCAGCTTTGAGGGGGCGCGTGGTAATTCACCC. Translating it yields CASSFEGARGNSP. The CDR3, in full, reads CASSFEGARGNSPLHF.

Remarks on this clone: Sequencing ends 3 residues short of the CDR3 end; the germline J gene provides the rest. The chain combines TRBV18 with TRBJ1-1; 7 bases fit TRBD1. The V gene end was trimmed by 4 bases and the J gene end by 0 bases; junction bases not matched to a gene: 20. CDR1 and CDR2 (germline): KGHSH, LQKENI. The CDR3 is 20 amino acids. The CDR3 sequence is CASSQALGVRGVGMNTEAFF. Incomplete CDR3 DNA: TGTGCCAGCTCACAAGCTCTCGGGGTCAGGGGGGTTGGAATGAACACTGAA.

In this sample, this clone turned up many times. The read ends 3 residues before the CDR3 terminus; that terminus is restored from the germline J gene. The chain combines TRBV6-2 or TRBV6-3 with TRBJ1-1; 7 bases line up with TRBD1. After removal of 7 bases from V and 3 bases from J, the junction contained 8 bases not matched to a gene. Germline V CDR1 and CDR2: MNHEY, SVGEGT. The CDR3 has 14 amino acids. CDR3 in amino acids: CASTWTGGYTEAFF. The covered CDR3 bases are TGTGCCAGCACCTGGACAGGTGGGTACACTGAA.